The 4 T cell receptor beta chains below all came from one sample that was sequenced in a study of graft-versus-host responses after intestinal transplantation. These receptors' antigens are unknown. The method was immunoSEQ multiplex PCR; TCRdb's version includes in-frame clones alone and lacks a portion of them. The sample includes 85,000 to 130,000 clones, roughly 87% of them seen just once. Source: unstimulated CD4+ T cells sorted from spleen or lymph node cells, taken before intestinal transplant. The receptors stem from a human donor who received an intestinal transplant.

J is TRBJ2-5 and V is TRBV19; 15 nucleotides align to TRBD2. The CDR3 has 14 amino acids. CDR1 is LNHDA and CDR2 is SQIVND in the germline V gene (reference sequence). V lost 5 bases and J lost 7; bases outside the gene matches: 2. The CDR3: CASSAGLAGGTQYF. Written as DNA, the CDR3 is TGTGCCAGTAGTGCGGGACTAGCGGGGGGGACCCAGTACTTC.

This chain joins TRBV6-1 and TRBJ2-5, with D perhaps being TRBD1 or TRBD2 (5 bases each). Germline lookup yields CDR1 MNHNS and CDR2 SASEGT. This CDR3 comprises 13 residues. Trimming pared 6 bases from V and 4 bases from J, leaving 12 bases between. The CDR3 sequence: CASRTTGTETQYF. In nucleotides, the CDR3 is TGTGCCAGCAGAACCACCGGGACAGAGACCCAGTACTTC.

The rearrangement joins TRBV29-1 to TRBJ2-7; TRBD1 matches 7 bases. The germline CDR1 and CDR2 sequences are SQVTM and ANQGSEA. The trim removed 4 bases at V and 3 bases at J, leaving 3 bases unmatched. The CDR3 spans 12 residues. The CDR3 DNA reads TGCAGCGTTGTTGGGGACAGCTACGAGCAGTACTTC. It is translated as CSVVGDSYEQYF.

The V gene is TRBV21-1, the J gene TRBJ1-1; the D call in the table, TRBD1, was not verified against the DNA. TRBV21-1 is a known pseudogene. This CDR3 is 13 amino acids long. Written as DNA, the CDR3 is TGTGCCAGCAGCCCACAGGGGAACACTGAAGCTTTCTTT. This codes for CASSPQGNTEAFF.